Included here is one T cell receptor (beta chain) sequence, with context. What it recognizes is unknown. J was trimmed by 4 bases and V by 4 bases; bases with no gene match: 4. Germline CDR1 is SEHNR and CDR2 is FQNEAQ (reference sequence). The CDR3 sequence is 15 residues long. This entry is derived from a study of T cells in localized non-small cell lung cancer. Regarding the study as a whole: Adjacent uninvolved lung had the highest clonality, suggesting focused antigen responses. When the top 100 tumor clones were examined, a median roughly 62 of them also appeared in the adjacent lung, which was paired and uninvolved.

Profiled with immunoSEQ multiplex PCR; TCRdb holds only in-frame clones, not every one. The data contain about 33,000 clones, roughly nine tenths of them seen just once; the ten biggest clones take up approximately 5%. The V gene is TRBV7-9, the J gene TRBJ2-1; TRBD1 matches at 10 bases. The source material was PBMCs, sampled before any cancer treatment. The TCR comes from a man between 40 and 70 years old with stage II lung adenocarcinoma. CDR3 in DNA: TGTGCCAGCAGCTCCCCGGGACAGGGGTACAATGAGCAGTTCTTC. This translates into CASSSPGQGYNEQFF.